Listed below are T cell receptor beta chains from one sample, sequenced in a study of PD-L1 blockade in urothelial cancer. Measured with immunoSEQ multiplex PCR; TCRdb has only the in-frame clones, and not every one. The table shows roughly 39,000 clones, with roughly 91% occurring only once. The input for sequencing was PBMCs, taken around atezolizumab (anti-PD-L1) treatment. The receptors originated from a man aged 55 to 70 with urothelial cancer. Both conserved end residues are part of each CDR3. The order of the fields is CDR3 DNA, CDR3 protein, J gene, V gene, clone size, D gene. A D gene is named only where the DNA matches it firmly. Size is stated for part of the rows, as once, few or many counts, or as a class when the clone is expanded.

CDR3 DNA: TGTGCCAGCAGCTCACAGGGACGGGGGGGCTATGGCTACACCTTC
CDR3 protein: CASSSQGRGGYGYTF
J gene: TRBJ1-2
V gene: TRBV7-9
clone size: -
D gene: -

CDR3 DNA: TGTGCCAGCAGGTGGACTCCGACGGGAGATACGCAGTATTTT
CDR3 protein: CASRWTPTGDTQYF
J gene: TRBJ2-3
V gene: TRBV5-6
clone size: -
D gene: -

CDR3 DNA: TGTGCCATCAGCACTCAGGGAAACAATGAGCAGTTCTTC
CDR3 protein: CAISTQGNNEQFF
J gene: TRBJ2-1
V gene: TRBV10-3
clone size: -
D gene: -

CDR3 DNA: TGTGCCAGCAGCCAACTTGGTGCAGGGGGACAAGAGACCCAGTACTTC
CDR3 protein: CASSQLGAGGQETQYF
J gene: TRBJ2-5
V gene: TRBV14
clone size: once
D gene: TRBD1

CDR3 DNA: TGTGCCAGTTCCGGGACAGGGCAAGAAAAACTGTTTTTT
CDR3 protein: CASSGTGQEKLFF
J gene: TRBJ1-4
V gene: TRBV19
clone size: few
D gene: TRBD1

CDR3 DNA: TGTGCCAGCTCTGTACAGGGCTGGGTAGGGCAGCCCCAGCATTTT
CDR3 protein: CASSVQGWVGQPQHF
J gene: TRBJ1-5
V gene: TRBV6-1
clone size: -
D gene: -

CDR3 DNA: TGTGCCAGCAGCTTGCGGATCACCGGGGAGCTGTTTTTT
CDR3 protein: CASSLRITGELFF
J gene: TRBJ2-2
V gene: TRBV7-9
clone size: -
D gene: -

CDR3 DNA: TGTGCCAGCAGCTTGTCTGGGGGGGGTGAAAAACTGTTTTTT
CDR3 protein: CASSLSGGGEKLFF
J gene: TRBJ1-4
V gene: TRBV11-3
clone size: -
D gene: -

CDR3 DNA: TGTGCCAGCAGCCACTACATAAACTATGGCTACACCTTC
CDR3 protein: CASSHYINYGYTF
J gene: TRBJ1-2
V gene: TRBV7-2
clone size: -
D gene: -

CDR3 DNA: TGTGCCAGCACGGGGTGGAAAGGGGCCAACGTCCTGACTTTC
CDR3 protein: CASTGWKGANVLTF
J gene: TRBJ2-6
V gene: TRBV6-5
clone size: -
D gene: -

CDR3 DNA: TGTGCCAGCAGTTACGTGGCCAGGAATCAGCCCCAGCATTTT
CDR3 protein: CASSYVARNQPQHF
J gene: TRBJ1-5
V gene: TRBV6-6
clone size: -
D gene: -

CDR3 DNA: TGTGCCAGCTGGGGGACAGGGCACTCTGGAAACACCATATATTTT
CDR3 protein: CASWGTGHSGNTIYF
J gene: TRBJ1-3
V gene: TRBV27
clone size: -
D gene: TRBD1

CDR3 DNA: TGCGCCAGCAGCTTCCTAGCGGGTTCCCAGGATACGCAGTATTTT
CDR3 protein: CASSFLAGSQDTQYF
J gene: TRBJ2-3
V gene: TRBV5-1
clone size: -
D gene: TRBD2

CDR3 DNA: TGTGCCAGCACCTTCGATAGTAGCGGGACCGATAATTCACCCCTCCACTTT
CDR3 protein: CASTFDSSGTDNSPLHF
J gene: TRBJ1-6
V gene: TRBV28
clone size: -
D gene: -

CDR3 DNA: TGCGCCAGCAGCTTGCCAGGGTCTAATGAGCAGTTCTTC
CDR3 protein: CASSLPGSNEQFF
J gene: TRBJ2-1
V gene: TRBV5-1
clone size: -
D gene: -

CDR3 DNA: TGCGCCAGCAGCCAAGATTTGACAGCCATTCCTCTCTTT
CDR3 protein: CASSQDLTAIPLF
J gene: TRBJ1-5
V gene: TRBV4-1
clone size: -
D gene: -

CDR3 DNA: TGTGCCAGCAGCCCCCGGGACAGGGGGAACACTGAAGCTTTCTTT
CDR3 protein: CASSPRDRGNTEAFF
J gene: TRBJ1-1
V gene: TRBV7-2
clone size: -
D gene: TRBD1

CDR3 DNA: TGTGCCAGCAGCTTAGGGACTAGCGGTTACAATGAGCAGTTCTTC
CDR3 protein: CASSLGTSGYNEQFF
J gene: TRBJ2-1
V gene: TRBV11-2
clone size: -
D gene: TRBD2

CDR3 DNA: TGTGCCTGGGACAGGGAGGTCGGCGGGGAGCTGTTTTTT
CDR3 protein: CAWDREVGGELFF
J gene: TRBJ2-2
V gene: TRBV30
clone size: -
D gene: -

CDR3 DNA: TGTGCCAGCAGGGAGGGACTAGCGGGGCTCGATGAGCAGTTCTTC
CDR3 protein: CASREGLAGLDEQFF
J gene: TRBJ2-1
V gene: TRBV2
clone size: -
D gene: TRBD2